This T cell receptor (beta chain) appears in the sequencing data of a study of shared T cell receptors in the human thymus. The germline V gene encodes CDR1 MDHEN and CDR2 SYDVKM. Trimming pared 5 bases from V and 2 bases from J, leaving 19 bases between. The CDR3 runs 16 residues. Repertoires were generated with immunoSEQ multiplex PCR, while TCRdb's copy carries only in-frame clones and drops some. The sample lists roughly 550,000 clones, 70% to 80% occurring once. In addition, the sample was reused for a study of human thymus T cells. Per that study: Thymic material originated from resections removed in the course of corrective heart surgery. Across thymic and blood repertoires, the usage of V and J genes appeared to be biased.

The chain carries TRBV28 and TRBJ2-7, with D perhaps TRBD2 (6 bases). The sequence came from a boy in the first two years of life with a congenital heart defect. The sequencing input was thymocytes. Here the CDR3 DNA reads TGTGCCAGCAGTCCGTATAGCGGAGGAACGACCTACGAGCAGTACTTC. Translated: CASSPYSGGTTYEQYF. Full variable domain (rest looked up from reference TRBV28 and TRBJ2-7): DVKVTQSSRYLVKRTGEKVFLECVQDMDHENMFWYRQDPGLGLRLIYFSYDVKMKEKGDIPEGYSVSREKKERFSLILESASTNQTSMYLCASSPYSGGTTYEQYFGPGTRLTVT.